This T cell receptor (beta chain) comes out of a study of blood T cell repertoires in COVID-19. Looking at the study overall: From the United States, Italy and Spain came samples of acute and convalescent COVID-19. T cells, B-cell-depleted T cells, or PBMCs provided the cDNA or gDNA that served as material.

Per the authors' pipeline: Amplification with reference gene primers provided the estimates of nucleated cell counts. Data came from immunoSEQ multiplex PCR; TCRdb stores just in-frame clones and leaves some out. Clone size and the V and J calls come from that table; the DNA yielded D and trimming. The table lists under 100,000 clones, 85% to 90% of them singletons. The CDR3 contains 13 residues. Germline V gives CDR1 SGHNT, CDR2 YYREEE (reference sequence). Trimming shortened V by 5 bases and J by 1 base, and 9 bases separated the two germline ends. The sequencing sample was made of peripheral blood. The sequence came from a man aged 35 to 55 with acute or convalescent COVID-19. The chain carries TRBV5-4 and TRBJ1-1; TRBD1 might be the D (6 bases). CDR3 DNA: TGTGCCAGCAGTCCGGGACAGAACACTGAAGCTTTCTTT. Amino acid sequence: CASSPGQNTEAFF. Based on the CDR3 plus reference TRBV5-4 and TRBJ1-1, the full variable domain is ETGVTQSPTHLIKTRGQQVTLRCSSQSGHNTVSWYQQALGQGPQFIFQYYREEENGRGNFPPRFSGLQFPNYSSELNVNALELDDSALYLCASSPGQNTEAFFGQGTRLTVV.